Listed below are T cell receptor beta chains from one sample, sequenced in a study of cytomegalovirus exposure and HLA in healthy donors. Data came from immunoSEQ multiplex PCR; TCRdb stores just in-frame clones and leaves some out. In the table there are about 120,000 clones, around two thirds of which are singletons. Sequenced input: PBMCs. The receptors originated from a woman aged 40 to 50 in good health and CMV-seropositive. CDR3s include the opening cysteine and the closing phenylalanine or tryptophan. A D gene is named only where the DNA matches it firmly. Clone size is not always given. Where it is, it says once, few, many or a class for expanded clones.

cdr3_aa: CASSVLTSGSYNEQFF
cdr3_nt: TGTGCCAGCAGCGTTCTCACTAGCGGGTCCTACAATGAGCAGTTCTTC
v_call: TRBV7-2
d_call: TRBD2
j_call: TRBJ2-1
clone_size: NA

cdr3_aa: CASSQGGTRGLYGYTF
cdr3_nt: TGCGCCAGCAGCCAAGGGGGCACCAGGGGCCTCTATGGCTACACCTTC
v_call: TRBV4-1
d_call: NA
j_call: TRBJ1-2
clone_size: NA

cdr3_aa: CASTRDLNYGYTF
cdr3_nt: TGTGCCAGCACTAGAGACCTTAACTATGGCTACACCTTC
v_call: TRBV6-5
d_call: NA
j_call: TRBJ1-2
clone_size: NA

cdr3_aa: CASSYSGLSGQPQHF
cdr3_nt: TGTGCCAGCAGTTACTCGGGACTCTCGGGTCAGCCCCAGCATTTT
v_call: TRBV6-5
d_call: NA
j_call: TRBJ1-5
clone_size: NA

cdr3_aa: CASSLGLADSYEQYF
cdr3_nt: TGTGCCAGCAGCCTCGGACTAGCCGATTCCTACGAGCAGTACTTC
v_call: TRBV11-2
d_call: TRBD2
j_call: TRBJ2-7
clone_size: NA

cdr3_aa: CASSLSRGDTQYF
cdr3_nt: TGTGCCAGCAGCTTGAGCAGGGGCGATACGCAGTATTTT
v_call: TRBV7-9
d_call: NA
j_call: TRBJ2-3
clone_size: few

cdr3_aa: CASSSGTDTQYF
cdr3_nt: TGTGCCAGCAGCTCGGGCACAGATACGCAGTATTTT
v_call: TRBV5-4
d_call: NA
j_call: TRBJ2-3
clone_size: NA

cdr3_aa: CASSLGGLNTEAFF
cdr3_nt: TGTGCCAGCAGCCTCGGCGGATTGAACACTGAAGCTTTCTTT
v_call: TRBV6-5
d_call: NA
j_call: TRBJ1-1
clone_size: few

cdr3_aa: CASRQGQSNYGYTF
cdr3_nt: TGTGCCAGCAGACAGGGACAGTCTAACTATGGCTACACCTTC
v_call: TRBV6-1
d_call: TRBD1
j_call: TRBJ1-2
clone_size: NA

cdr3_aa: CASSLGGGDSNQPQHF
cdr3_nt: TGTGCCAGCAGCTTGGGGGGAGGGGATAGCAATCAGCCCCAGCATTTT
v_call: TRBV5-4
d_call: NA
j_call: TRBJ1-5
clone_size: NA

cdr3_aa: CASSETGEGYGYTF
cdr3_nt: TGTGCCAGCAGCGAGACAGGGGAGGGCTATGGCTACACCTTC
v_call: TRBV5-6
d_call: TRBD1
j_call: TRBJ1-2
clone_size: NA

cdr3_aa: CASSSRTGRLYNEQFF
cdr3_nt: TGTGCCAGCAGCTCCCGGACAGGGAGATTGTACAATGAGCAGTTCTTC
v_call: TRBV7-2
d_call: TRBD1
j_call: TRBJ2-1
clone_size: NA

cdr3_aa: CASSEDRADTQYF
cdr3_nt: TGTGCCAGCAGTGAGGACAGGGCGGATACGCAGTATTTT
v_call: TRBV28
d_call: TRBD1
j_call: TRBJ2-3
clone_size: NA

cdr3_aa: CASLDPGGADTQYF
cdr3_nt: TGTGCCAGCCTCGATCCCGGGGGGGCAGATACGCAGTATTTT
v_call: TRBV6-5
d_call: TRBD2
j_call: TRBJ2-3
clone_size: once

cdr3_aa: CASSEDSEDTQYF
cdr3_nt: TGTGCCAGCAGTGAGGACAGCGAAGATACGCAGTATTTT
v_call: TRBV6-4
d_call: NA
j_call: TRBJ2-3
clone_size: once

cdr3_aa: CASSLAQGTYGYTF
cdr3_nt: TGCGCCAGCAGCTTGGCACAGGGGACCTATGGCTACACCTTC
v_call: TRBV5-1
d_call: TRBD1
j_call: TRBJ1-2
clone_size: NA

cdr3_aa: CASSPSSGTSDDEQYF
cdr3_nt: TGTGCCAGCAGCCCGAGCTCCGGGACTAGCGATGACGAGCAGTACTTC
v_call: TRBV7-2
d_call: TRBD2
j_call: TRBJ2-7
clone_size: NA

cdr3_aa: CASSPEGDRGSGELFF
cdr3_nt: TGTGCCAGCAGTCCGGAGGGGGACAGGGGGTCCGGGGAGCTGTTTTTT
v_call: TRBV5-4
d_call: TRBD1
j_call: TRBJ2-2
clone_size: NA

cdr3_aa: CASSGQDGYLSSYNEQFF
cdr3_nt: TGTGCCAGCAGCGGACAGGACGGCTACTTGAGCTCCTACAATGAGCAGTTCTTC
v_call: TRBV2
d_call: TRBD1
j_call: TRBJ2-1
clone_size: NA

cdr3_aa: CASSPGGGQGYTF
cdr3_nt: TGTGCCAGCAGTCCTGGAGGGGGCCAGGGCTACACCTTC
v_call: TRBV2
d_call: TRBD1
j_call: TRBJ1-2
clone_size: few

cdr3_aa: CASSPKGGRGYNEQFF
cdr3_nt: TGTGCCAGCAGCCCCAAAGGGGGCCGGGGCTACAATGAGCAGTTCTTC
v_call: TRBV7-8
d_call: TRBD1
j_call: TRBJ2-1
clone_size: NA

cdr3_aa: CASSPDRGGETQYF
cdr3_nt: TGTGCCAGCAGTCCTGACAGGGGGGGGGAGACCCAGTACTTC
v_call: TRBV6-6
d_call: TRBD1
j_call: TRBJ2-5
clone_size: NA

cdr3_aa: CSATGGPDTQYF
cdr3_nt: TGCAGCGCGACGGGGGGGCCGGATACGCAGTATTTT
v_call: TRBV29-1
d_call: TRBD2
j_call: TRBJ2-3
clone_size: NA